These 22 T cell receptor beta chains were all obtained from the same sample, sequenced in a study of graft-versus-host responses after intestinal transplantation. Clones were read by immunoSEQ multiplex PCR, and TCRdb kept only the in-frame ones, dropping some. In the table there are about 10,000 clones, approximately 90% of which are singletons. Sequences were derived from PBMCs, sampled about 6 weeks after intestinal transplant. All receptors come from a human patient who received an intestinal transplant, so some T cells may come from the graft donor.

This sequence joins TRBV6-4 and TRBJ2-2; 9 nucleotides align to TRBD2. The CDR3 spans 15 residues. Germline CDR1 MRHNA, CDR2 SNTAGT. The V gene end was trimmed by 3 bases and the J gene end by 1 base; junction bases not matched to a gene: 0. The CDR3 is CASSELAGNTGELFF. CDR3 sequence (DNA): TGTGCCAGCAGTGAACTAGCGGGGAACACCGGGGAGCTGTTTTTT.

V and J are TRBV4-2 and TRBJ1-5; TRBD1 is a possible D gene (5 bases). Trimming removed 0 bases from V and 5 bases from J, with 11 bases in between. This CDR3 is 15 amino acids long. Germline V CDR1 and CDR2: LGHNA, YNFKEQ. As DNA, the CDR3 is TGTGCCAGCAGCCAAGAGGGGGTAGGGGATCAGCCCCAGCATTTT. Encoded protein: CASSQEGVGDQPQHF.

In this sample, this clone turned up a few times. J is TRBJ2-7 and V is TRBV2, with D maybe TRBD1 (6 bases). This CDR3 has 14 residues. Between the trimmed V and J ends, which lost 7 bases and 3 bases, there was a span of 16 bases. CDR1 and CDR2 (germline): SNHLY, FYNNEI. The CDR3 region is CASTPAQGDYEQYF. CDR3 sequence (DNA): TGTGCCAGCACCCCTGCACAGGGTGACTACGAGCAGTACTTC.

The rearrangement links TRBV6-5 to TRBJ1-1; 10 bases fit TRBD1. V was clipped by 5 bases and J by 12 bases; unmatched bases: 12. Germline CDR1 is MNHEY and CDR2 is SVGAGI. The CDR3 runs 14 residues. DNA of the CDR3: TGTGCCAGCAGTCCGTATTACGGGACAGGGGACACTTTCTTT. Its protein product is CASSPYYGTGDTFF.

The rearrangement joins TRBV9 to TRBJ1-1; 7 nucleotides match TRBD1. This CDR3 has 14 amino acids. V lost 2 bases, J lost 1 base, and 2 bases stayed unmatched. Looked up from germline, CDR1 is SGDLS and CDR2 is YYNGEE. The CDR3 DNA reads TGTGCCAGCAGCGTTTGGGACAGGAACACTGAAGCTTTCTTT. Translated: CASSVWDRNTEAFF. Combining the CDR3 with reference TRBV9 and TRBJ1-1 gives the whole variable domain DSGVTQTPKHLITATGQRVTLRCSPRSGDLSVYWYQQSLDQGLQFLIQYYNGEERAKGNILERFSAQQFPDLHSELNLSSLELGDSALYFCASSVWDRNTEAFFGQGTRLTVV.

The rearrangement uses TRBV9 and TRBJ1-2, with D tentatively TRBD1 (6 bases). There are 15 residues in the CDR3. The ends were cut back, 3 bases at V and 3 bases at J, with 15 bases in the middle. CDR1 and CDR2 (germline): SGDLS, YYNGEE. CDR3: CASSGTADEDYGYTF. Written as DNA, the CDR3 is TGTGCCAGCAGCGGGACAGCTGACGAGGACTATGGCTACACCTTC.

CDR3: CASSLMGTTRHTEAFF. The CDR3, as DNA: TGTGCCAGCAGCTTAATGGGGACAACTAGACACACTGAAGCTTTCTTT. The rearrangement links TRBV7-3 to TRBJ1-1; perhaps TRBD1 as D (6 bases). CDR1 SGHTA and CDR2 FQGTGA come from the germline V gene. Trimming took 1 base from V and 3 from J, leaving 15 bases between them. The CDR3 has 16 amino acids. Complete variable domain (other parts from reference TRBV7-3 and TRBJ1-1): GAGVSQTPSNKVTEKGKYVELRCDPISGHTALYWYRQSLGQGPEFLIYFQGTGAADDSGLPNDRFFAVRPEGSVSTLKIQRTERGDSAVYLCASSLMGTTRHTEAFFGQGTRLTVV.

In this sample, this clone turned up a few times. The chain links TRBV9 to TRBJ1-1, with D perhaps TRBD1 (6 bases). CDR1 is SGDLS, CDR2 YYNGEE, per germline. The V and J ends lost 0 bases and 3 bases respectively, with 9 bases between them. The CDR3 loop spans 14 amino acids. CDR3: CASSVGQVHTEAFF. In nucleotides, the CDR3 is TGTGCCAGCAGCGTAGGACAGGTTCACACTGAAGCTTTCTTT.

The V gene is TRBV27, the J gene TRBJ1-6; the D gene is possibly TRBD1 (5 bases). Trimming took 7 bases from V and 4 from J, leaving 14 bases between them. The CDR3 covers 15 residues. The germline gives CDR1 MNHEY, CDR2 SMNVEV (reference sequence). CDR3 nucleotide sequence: TGTGCCAGCAACCCAGGGTTCTATTATAATTCACCCCTCCACTTT. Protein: CASNPGFYYNSPLHF.

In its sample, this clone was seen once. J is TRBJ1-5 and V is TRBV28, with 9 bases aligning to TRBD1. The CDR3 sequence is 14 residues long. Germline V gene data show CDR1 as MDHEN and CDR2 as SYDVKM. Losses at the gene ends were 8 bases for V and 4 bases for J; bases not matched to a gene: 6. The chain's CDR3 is CASHWGQGNQPQHF. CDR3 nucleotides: TGTGCCAGCCATTGGGGACAGGGTAATCAGCCCCAGCATTTT.

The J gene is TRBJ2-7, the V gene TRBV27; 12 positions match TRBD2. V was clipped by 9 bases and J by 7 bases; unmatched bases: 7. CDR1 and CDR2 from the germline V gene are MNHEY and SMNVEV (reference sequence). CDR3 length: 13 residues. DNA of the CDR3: TGTGCCAGTAGACTAGCGGGAGTATTTGAGCAGTACTTC. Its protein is CASRLAGVFEQYF.

The CDR3 region is CASSMVGLAGTSYNEQFF. The CDR3, as DNA: TGTGCCAGTAGTATGGTCGGGCTAGCGGGCACCTCCTACAATGAGCAGTTCTTC. The chain joins TRBV19 to TRBJ2-1; 8 bases are a match to TRBD2. This CDR3 is built from 18 residues. Looked up from germline, CDR1 is LNHDA and CDR2 is SQIVND (reference sequence). After removal of 3 bases from V and 0 bases from J, the junction contained 10 bases not matched to a gene. Combining the CDR3 with reference TRBV19 and TRBJ2-1 gives the whole variable domain DGGITQSPKYLFRKEGQNVTLSCEQNLNHDAMYWYRQDPGQGLRLIYYSQIVNDFQKGDIAEGYSVSREKKESFPLTVTSAQKNPTAFYLCASSMVGLAGTSYNEQFFGPGTRLTVL.

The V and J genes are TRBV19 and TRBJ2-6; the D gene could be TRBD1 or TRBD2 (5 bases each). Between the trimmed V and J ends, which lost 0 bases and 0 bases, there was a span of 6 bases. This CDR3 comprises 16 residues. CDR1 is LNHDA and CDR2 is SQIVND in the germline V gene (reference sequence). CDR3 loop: CASSIDGGSGANVLTF. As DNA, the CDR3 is TGTGCCAGTAGTATAGATGGGGGCTCTGGGGCCAACGTCCTGACTTTC.

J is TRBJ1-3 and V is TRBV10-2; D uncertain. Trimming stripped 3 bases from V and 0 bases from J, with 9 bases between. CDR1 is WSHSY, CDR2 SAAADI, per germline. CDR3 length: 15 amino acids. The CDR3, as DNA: TGCGCCAGCAGTGAAGATGGGGACTCTGGAAACACCATATATTTT. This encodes CASSEDGDSGNTIYF.

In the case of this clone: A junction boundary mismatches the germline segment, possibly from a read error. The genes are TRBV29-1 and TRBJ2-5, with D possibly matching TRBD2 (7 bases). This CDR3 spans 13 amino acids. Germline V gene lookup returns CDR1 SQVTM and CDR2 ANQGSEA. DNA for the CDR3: TGCCGCGTTCTCCGGGGGCGGGGGGAGACCCAGTACTTC. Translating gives CRVLRGRGETQYF.

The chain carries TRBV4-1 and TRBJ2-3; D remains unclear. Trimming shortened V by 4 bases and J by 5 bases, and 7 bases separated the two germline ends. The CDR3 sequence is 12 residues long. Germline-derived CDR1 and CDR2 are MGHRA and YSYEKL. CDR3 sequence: CASSRVVDTQYF. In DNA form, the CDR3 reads TGCGCCAGCAGCCGAGTCGTAGATACGCAGTATTTT.

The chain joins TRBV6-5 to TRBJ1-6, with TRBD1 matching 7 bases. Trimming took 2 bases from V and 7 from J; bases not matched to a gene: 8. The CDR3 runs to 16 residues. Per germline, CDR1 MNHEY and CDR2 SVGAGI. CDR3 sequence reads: CASSYGQAPGNSPLHF. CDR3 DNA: TGTGCCAGCAGTTACGGACAGGCCCCTGGGAATTCACCCCTCCACTTT.

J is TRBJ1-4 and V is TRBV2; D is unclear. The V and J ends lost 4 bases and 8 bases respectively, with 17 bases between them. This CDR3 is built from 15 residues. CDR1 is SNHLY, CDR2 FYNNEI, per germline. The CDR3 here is CASSASGIGREKLFF. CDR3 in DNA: TGTGCCAGCAGTGCCTCGGGGATTGGTAGAGAAAAACTGTTTTTT.

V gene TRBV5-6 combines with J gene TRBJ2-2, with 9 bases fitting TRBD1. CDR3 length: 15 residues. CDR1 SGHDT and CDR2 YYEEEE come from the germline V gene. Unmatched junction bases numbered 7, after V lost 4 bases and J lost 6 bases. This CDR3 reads CASSQIRQGAGELFF. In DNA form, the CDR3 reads TGTGCCAGCAGCCAAATCAGACAGGGGGCCGGGGAGCTGTTTTTT. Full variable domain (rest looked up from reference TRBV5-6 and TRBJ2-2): DAGVTQSPTHLIKTRGQQVTLRCSPKSGHDTVSWYQQALGQGPQFIFQYYEEEERQRGNFPDRFSGHQFPNYSSELNVNALLLGDSALYLCASSQIRQGAGELFFGEGSRLTVL.

The CDR3 region has the DNA TGTGCCAGCAGCTTGGTTTGGGACACTGAAGCTTTCTTT. It encodes CASSLVWDTEAFF. The chain couples TRBV5-5 to TRBJ1-1; D remains unclear. Trimming shortened V by 0 bases and J by 3 bases, and 6 bases separated the two germline ends. The CDR3 consists of 13 residues. Germline V CDR1 and CDR2: SGHKS, YYEKEE (reference sequence).

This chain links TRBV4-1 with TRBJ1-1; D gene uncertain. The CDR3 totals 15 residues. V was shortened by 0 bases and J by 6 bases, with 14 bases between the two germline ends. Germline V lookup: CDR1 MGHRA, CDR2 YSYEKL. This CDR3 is CASSQDQVGIAEAFF. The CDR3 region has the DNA TGCGCCAGCAGCCAAGATCAGGTAGGGATCGCTGAAGCTTTCTTT.

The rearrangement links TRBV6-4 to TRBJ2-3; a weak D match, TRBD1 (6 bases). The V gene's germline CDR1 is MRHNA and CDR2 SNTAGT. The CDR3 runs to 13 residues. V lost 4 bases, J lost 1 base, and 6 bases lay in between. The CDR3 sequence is CASSGTGTDTQYF. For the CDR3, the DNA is TGTGCCAGCAGTGGGACAGGCACAGATACGCAGTATTTT.